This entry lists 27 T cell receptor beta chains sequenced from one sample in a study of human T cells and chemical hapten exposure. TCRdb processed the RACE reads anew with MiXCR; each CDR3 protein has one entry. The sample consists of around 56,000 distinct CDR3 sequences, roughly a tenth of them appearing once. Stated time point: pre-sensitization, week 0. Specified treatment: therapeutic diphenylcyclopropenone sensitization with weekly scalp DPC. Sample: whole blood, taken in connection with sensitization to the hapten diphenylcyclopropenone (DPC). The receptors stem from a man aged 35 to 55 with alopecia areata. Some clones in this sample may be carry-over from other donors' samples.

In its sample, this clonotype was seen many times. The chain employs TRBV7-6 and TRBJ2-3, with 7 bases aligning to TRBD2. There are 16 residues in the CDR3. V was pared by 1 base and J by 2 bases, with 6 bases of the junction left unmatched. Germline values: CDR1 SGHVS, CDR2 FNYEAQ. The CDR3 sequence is CASSLDSSGFTDTQYF. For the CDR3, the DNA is TGTGCCAGCAGCTTAGATTCTAGCGGATTCACAGATACGCAGTATTTT.

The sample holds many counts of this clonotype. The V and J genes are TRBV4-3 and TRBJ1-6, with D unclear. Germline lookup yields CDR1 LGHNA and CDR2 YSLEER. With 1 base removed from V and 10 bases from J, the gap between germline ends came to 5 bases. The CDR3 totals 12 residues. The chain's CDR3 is CASSQGGSPLHF. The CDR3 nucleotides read TGCGCCAGCAGCCAAGGCGGCTCACCCCTCCACTTT.

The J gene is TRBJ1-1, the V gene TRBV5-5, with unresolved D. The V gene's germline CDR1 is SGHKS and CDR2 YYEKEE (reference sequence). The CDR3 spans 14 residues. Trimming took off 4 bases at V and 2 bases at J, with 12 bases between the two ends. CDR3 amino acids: CASSISLINTEAFF. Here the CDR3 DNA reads TGTGCCAGCAGCATTTCCCTCATTAACACTGAAGCTTTCTTT.

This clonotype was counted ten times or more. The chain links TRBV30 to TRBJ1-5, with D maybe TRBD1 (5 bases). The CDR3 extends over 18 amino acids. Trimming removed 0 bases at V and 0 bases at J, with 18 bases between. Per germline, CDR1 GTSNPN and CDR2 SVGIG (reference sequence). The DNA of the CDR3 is TGTGCCTGGAGTGTCCCCTTCAGCCAGGGCTATAGCAATCAGCCCCAGCATTTT. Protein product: CAWSVPFSQGYSNQPQHF.

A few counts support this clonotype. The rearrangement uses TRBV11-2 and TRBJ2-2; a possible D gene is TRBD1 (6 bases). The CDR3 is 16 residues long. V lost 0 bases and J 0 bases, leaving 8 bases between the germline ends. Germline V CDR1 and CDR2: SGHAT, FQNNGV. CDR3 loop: CASSLDNRANTGELFF. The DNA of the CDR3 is TGTGCCAGCAGCTTAGACAACAGGGCGAACACCGGGGAGCTGTTTTTT.

This CDR3 is CASSLAAGRGLYNEQFF. The CDR3 DNA reads as TGCGCCAGCAGCTTGGCCGCTGGAAGGGGGCTCTACAATGAGCAGTTCTTC. The chain joins TRBV5-1 to TRBJ2-1, with 7 bases that match TRBD1. Germline values: CDR1 SGHRS, CDR2 YFSETQ. The CDR3 sequence is 17 residues long. Germline trimming cut 0 bases from V and 3 bases from J; bases unmatched to any gene: 9. The complete variable domain, with remaining parts taken from reference TRBV5-1 and TRBJ2-1, reads KAGVTQTPRYLIKTRGQQVTLSCSPISGHRSVSWYQQTPGQGLQFLFEYFSETQRNKGNFPGRFSGRQFSNSRSEMNVSTLELGDSALYLCASSLAAGRGLYNEQFFGPGTRLTVL.

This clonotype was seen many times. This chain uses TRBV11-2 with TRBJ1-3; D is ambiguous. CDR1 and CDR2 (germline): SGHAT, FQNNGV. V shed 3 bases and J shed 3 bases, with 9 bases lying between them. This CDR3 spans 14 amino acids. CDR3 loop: CASSFPNSGNTIYF. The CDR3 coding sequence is TGTGCCAGCAGCTTTCCTAACAGTGGAAACACCATATATTTT. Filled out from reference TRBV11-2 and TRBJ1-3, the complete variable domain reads EAGVAQSPRYKIIEKRQSVAFWCNPISGHATLYWYQQILGQGPKLLIQFQNNGVVDDSQLPKDRFSAERLKGVDSTLKIQPAKLEDSAVYLCASSFPNSGNTIYFGEGSWLTVV.

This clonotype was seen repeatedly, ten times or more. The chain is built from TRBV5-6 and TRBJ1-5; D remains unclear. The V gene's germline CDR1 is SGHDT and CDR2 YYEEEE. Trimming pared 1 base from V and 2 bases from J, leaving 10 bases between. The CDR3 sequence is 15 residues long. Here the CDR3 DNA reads TGTGCCAGCAGCTTGTCAGGAACGGGCAATCAGCCCCAGCATTTT. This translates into CASSLSGTGNQPQHF.

CDR3: CASSDPAGAVRTDTQYF. The DNA for the CDR3 is TGTGCCAGCAGTGATCCAGCGGGAGCGGTGAGGACAGATACGCAGTATTTT. The chain joins TRBV2 to TRBJ2-3; TRBD2 matches 8 bases. Trimming removed 3 bases from V and 3 bases from J; junction bases left unmatched: 11. This CDR3 has 17 residues. The germline V gene encodes CDR1 SNHLY and CDR2 FYNNEI.

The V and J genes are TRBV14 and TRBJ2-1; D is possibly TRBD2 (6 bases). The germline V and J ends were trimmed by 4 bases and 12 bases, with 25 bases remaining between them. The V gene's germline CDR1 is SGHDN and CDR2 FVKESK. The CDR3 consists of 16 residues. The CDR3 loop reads CASSPPGGSRVVGQFF. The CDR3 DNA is TGTGCCAGCAGCCCCCCTGGGGGGAGTCGGGTAGTTGGGCAGTTCTTC.

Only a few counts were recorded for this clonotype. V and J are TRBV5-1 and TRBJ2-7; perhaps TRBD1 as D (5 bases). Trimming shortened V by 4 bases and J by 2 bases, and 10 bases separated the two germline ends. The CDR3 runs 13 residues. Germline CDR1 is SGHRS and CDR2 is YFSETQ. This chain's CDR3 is CASSPRQTYEQYF. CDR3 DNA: TGCGCCAGCAGCCCAAGACAGACCTACGAGCAGTACTTC.

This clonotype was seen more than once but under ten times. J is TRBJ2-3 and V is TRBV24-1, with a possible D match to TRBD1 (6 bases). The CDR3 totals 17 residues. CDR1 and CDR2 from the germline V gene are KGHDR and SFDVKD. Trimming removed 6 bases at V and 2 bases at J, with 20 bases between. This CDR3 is CATSPRGLTTHTDTQYF. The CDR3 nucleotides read TGTGCCACCAGTCCCAGGGGTCTAACCACACACACAGATACGCAGTATTTT.

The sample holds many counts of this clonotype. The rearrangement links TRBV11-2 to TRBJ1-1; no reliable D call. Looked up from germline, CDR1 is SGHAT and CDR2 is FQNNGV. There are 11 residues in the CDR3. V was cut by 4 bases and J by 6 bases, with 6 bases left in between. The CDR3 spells CASSWGSEAFF. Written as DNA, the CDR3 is TGTGCCAGCAGCTGGGGTTCTGAAGCTTTCTTT. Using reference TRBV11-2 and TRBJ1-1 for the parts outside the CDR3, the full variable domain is EAGVAQSPRYKIIEKRQSVAFWCNPISGHATLYWYQQILGQGPKLLIQFQNNGVVDDSQLPKDRFSAERLKGVDSTLKIQPAKLEDSAVYLCASSWGSEAFFGQGTRLTVV.

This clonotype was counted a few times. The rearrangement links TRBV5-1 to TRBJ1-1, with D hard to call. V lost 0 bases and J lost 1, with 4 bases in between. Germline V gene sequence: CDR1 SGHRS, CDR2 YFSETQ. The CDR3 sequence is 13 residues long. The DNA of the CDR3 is TGCGCCAGCAGCTTGGAGCCGAACACTGAAGCTTTCTTT. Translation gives CASSLEPNTEAFF.

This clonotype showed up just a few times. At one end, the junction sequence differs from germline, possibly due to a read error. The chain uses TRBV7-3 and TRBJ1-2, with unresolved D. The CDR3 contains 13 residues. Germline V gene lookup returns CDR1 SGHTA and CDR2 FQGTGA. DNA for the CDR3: TGTGCCAGCAGCTTAACGCCAAGGACCCACCAACTCTTC. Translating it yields CASSLTPRTHQLF.

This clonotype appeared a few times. DNA of the CDR3: TGCAGTGCTAGAGATAGGGCGGGAATGGGCACAGATACGCAGTATTTT. This codes for CSARDRAGMGTDTQYF. The V gene is TRBV20-1, the J gene TRBJ2-3; tentative D call: TRBD2 (6 bases). Trimming stripped 0 bases from V and 1 base from J, with 14 bases between. The CDR3 has 16 residues. Germline CDR1 DFQATT, CDR2 SNEGSKA (reference sequence).

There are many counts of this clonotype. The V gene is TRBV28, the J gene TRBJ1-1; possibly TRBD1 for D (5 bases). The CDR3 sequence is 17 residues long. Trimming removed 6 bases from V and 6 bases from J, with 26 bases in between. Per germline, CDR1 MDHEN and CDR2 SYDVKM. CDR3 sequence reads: CASSTNQHPGRYAEAFF. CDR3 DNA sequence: TGTGCCAGCAGCACGAATCAGCACCCGGGACGTTACGCTGAAGCTTTCTTT.

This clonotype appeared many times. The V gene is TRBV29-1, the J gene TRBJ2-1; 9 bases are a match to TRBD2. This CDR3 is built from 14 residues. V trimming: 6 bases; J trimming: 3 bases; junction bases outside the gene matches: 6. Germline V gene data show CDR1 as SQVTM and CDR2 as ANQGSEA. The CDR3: CSVSSGTNYNEQFF. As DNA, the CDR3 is TGCAGCGTATCTAGCGGGACAAACTACAATGAGCAGTTCTTC.

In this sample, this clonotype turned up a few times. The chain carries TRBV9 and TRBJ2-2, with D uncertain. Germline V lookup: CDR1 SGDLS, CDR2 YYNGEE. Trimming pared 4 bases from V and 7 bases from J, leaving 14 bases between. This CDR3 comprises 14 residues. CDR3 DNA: TGTGCCAGCAGCTACCATCATCGCGGCGGGGAGCTGTTTTTT. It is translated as CASSYHHRGGELFF.

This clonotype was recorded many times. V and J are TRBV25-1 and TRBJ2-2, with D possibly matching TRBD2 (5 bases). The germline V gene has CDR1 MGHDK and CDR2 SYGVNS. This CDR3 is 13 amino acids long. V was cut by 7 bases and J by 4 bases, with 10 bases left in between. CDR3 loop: CASNERFTGELFF. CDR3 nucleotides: TGTGCCAGCAATGAGCGGTTCACCGGGGAGCTGTTTTTT. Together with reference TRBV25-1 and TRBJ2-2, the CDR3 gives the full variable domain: EADIYQTPRYLVIGTGKKITLECSQTMGHDKMYWYQQDPGMELHLIHYSYGVNSTEKGDLSSESTVSRIRTEHFPLTLESARPSHTSQYLCASNERFTGELFFGEGSRLTVL.

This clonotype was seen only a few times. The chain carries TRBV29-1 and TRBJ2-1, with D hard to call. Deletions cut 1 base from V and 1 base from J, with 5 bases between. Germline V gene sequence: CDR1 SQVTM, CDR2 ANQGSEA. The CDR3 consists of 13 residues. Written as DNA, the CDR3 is TGCAGCGTTGAAGTTAGATCCTACAATGAGCAGTTCTTC. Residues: CSVEVRSYNEQFF.

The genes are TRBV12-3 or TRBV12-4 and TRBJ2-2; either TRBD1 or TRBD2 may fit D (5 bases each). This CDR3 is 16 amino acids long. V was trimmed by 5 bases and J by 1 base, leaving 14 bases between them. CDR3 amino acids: CASSRGRAQNTGELFF. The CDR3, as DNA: TGTGCCAGCAGTCGGGGCCGGGCTCAGAACACCGGGGAGCTGTTTTTT.

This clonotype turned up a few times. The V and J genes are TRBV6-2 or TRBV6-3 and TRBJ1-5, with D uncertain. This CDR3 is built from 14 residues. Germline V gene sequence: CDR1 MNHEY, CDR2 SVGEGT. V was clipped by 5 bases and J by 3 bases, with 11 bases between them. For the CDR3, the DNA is TGTGCCAGCAGTCAACACTATCCCAATCAGCCCCAGCATTTT. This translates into CASSQHYPNQPQHF.

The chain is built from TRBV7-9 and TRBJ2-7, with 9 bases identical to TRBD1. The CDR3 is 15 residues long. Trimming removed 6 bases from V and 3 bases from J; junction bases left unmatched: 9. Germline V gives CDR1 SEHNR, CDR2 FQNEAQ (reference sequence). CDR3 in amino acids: CASSNPGQGDYEQYF. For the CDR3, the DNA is TGTGCCAGCAGTAACCCGGGACAGGGCGACTACGAGCAGTACTTC.

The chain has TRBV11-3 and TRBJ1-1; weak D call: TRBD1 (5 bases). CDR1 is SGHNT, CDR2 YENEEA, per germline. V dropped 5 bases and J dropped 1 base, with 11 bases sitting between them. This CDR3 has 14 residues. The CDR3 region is CASSQGRQNTEAFF. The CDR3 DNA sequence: TGTGCCAGCAGCCAGGGACGGCAGAACACTGAAGCTTTCTTT.

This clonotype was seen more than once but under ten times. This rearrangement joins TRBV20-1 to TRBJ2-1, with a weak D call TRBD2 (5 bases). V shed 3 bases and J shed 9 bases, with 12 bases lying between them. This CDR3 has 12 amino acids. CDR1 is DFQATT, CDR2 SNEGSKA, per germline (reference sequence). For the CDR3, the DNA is TGCAGTGCTAGTAGGCTAGCTGGTGAGCAGTTCTTC. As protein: CSASRLAGEQFF.

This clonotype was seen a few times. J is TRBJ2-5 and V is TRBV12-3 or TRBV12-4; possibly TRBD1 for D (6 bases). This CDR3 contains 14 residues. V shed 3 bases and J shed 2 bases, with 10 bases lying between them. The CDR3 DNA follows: TGTGCCAGCAGTTTTCTCGGACAGCAAGAGACCCAGTACTTC. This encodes CASSFLGQQETQYF.